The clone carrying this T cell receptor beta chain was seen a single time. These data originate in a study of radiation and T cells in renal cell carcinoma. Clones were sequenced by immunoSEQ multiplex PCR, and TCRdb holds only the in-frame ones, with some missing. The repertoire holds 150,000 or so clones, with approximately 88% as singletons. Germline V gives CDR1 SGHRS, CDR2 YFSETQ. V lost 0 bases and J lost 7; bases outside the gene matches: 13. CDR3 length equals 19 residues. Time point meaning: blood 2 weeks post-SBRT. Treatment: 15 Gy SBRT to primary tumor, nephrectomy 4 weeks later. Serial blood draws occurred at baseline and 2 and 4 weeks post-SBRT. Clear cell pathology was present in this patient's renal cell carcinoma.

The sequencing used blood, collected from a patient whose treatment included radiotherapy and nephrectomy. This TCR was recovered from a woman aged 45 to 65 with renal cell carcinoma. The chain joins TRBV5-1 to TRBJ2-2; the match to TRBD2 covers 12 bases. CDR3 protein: CASSLGLAGAPGLDGELFF. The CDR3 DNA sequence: TGCGCCAGCAGCTTGGGACTAGCGGGGGCCCCGGGGCTAGACGGGGAGCTGTTTTTT.